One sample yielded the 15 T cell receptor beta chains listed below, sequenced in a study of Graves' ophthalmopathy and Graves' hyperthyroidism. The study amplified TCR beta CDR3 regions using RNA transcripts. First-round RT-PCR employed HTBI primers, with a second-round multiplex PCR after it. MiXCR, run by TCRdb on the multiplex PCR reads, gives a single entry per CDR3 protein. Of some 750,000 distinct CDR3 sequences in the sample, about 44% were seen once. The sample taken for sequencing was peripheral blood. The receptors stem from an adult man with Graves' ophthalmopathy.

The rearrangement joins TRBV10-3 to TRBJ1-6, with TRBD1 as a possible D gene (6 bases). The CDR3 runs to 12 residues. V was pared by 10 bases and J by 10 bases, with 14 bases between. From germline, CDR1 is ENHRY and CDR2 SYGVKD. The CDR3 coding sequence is TGTGCCAGCACCGGGGGCAGGTCACCCCTCCACTTT. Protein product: CASTGGRSPLHF.

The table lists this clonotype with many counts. CDR3 sequence: CASRGQGEAFF. CDR3 bases: TGTGCCAGCAGGGGACAGGGTGAAGCTTTCTTT. V usage is TRBV6-5 and J usage is TRBJ1-1, with 9 bases aligning to TRBD1. V shed 6 bases and J 7 bases; nucleotides not matched to a gene: 0. CDR3 length equals 11 residues. Germline V gives CDR1 MNHEY, CDR2 SVGAGI.

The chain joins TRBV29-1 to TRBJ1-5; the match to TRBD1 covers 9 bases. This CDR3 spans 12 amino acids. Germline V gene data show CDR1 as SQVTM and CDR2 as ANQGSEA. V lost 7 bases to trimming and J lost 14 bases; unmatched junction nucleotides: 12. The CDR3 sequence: CSGQTGGGNEHF. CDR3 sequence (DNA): TGCAGCGGTCAGACAGGGGGAGGTAACGAGCATTTT. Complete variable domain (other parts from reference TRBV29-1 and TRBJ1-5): SAVISQKPSRDICQRGTSLTIQCQVDSQVTMMFWYRQQPGQSLTLIATANQGSEATYESGFVIDKFPISRPNLTFSTLTVSNMSPEDSSIYLCSGQTGGGNEHFGDGTRLSIL.

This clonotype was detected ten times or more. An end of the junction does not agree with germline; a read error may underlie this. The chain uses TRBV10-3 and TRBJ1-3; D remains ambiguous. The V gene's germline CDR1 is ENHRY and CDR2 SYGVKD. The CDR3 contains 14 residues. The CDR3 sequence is CASSYGQSGNTIYF. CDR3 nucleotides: TGTGCCAGCAGTTACGGGCAATCGGGAAACACCATATATTTT.

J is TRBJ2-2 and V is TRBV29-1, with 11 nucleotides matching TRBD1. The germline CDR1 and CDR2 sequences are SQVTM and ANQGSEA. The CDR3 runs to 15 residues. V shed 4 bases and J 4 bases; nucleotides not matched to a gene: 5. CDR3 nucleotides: TGCAGCGTTGGGACAGGGGGCGCGGGCACCGGGGAGCTGTTTTTT. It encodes CSVGTGGAGTGELFF.

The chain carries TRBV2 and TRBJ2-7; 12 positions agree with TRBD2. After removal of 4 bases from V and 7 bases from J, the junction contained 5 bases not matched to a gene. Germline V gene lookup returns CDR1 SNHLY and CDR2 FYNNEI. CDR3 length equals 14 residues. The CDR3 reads CASSGLAGAAEQYF. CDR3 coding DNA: TGTGCCAGCAGTGGACTAGCGGGAGCGGCTGAGCAGTACTTC. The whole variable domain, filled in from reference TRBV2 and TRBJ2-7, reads EPEVTQTPSHQVTQMGQEVILRCVPISNHLYFYWYRQILGQKVEFLVSFYNNEISEKSEIFDDQFSVERPDGSNFTLKIRSTKLEDSAMYFCASSGLAGAAEQYFGPGTRLTVT.

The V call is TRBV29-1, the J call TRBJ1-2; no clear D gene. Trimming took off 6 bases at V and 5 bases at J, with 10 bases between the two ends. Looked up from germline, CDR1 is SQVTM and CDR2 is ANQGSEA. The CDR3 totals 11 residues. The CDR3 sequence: CSVEHEYGYTF. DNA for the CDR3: TGCAGCGTCGAACATGAGTATGGCTACACCTTC.

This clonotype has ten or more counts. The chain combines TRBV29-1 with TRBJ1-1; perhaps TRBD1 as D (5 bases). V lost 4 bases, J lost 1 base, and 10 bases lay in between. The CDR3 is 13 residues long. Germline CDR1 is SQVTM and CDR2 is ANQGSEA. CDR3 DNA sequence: TGCAGCGTTGGGAGGACACCGAACACTGAAGCTTTCTTT. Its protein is CSVGRTPNTEAFF.

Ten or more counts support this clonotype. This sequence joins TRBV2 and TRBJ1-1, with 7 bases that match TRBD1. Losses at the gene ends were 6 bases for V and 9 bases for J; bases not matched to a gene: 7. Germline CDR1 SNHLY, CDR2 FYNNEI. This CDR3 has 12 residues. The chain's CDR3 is CASSPTGSQAFF. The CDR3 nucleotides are TGTGCCAGCAGCCCGACAGGGAGTCAAGCTTTCTTT.

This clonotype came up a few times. CDR3 sequence reads: CASSYSERLYGYTF. The CDR3 nucleotides are TGTGCCAGCAGTTACTCGGAGAGACTCTATGGCTACACCTTC. The chain joins TRBV6-5 to TRBJ1-2, with D hard to call. V lost 0 bases and J lost 4, with 9 bases in between. The CDR3 has 14 amino acids. Germline values: CDR1 MNHEY, CDR2 SVGAGI.

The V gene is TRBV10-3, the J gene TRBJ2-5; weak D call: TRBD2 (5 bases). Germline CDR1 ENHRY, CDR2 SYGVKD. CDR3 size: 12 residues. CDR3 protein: CAVGRSQETQYF. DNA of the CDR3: TGTGCAGTGGGGAGATCCCAAGAGACCCAGTACTTC.

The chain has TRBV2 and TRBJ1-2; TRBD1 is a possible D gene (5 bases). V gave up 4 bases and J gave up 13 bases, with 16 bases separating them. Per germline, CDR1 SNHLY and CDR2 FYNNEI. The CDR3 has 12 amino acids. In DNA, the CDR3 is TGTGCCAGCAGTGTAATGGGGAGGGGTGTCACCTTC. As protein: CASSVMGRGVTF.

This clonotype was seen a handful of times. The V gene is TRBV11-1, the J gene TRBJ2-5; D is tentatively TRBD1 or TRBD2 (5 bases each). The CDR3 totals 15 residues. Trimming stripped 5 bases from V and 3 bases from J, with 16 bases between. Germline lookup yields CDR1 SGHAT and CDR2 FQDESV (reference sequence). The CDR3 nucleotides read TGTGCCAGCAGCCCAGGGCTAGCACCAGAAGAGACCCAGTACTTC. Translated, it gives CASSPGLAPEETQYF.

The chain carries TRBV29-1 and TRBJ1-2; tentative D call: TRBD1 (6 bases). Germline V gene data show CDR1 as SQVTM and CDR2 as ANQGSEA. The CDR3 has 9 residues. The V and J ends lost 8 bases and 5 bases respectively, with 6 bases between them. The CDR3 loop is CSTGYGYTF. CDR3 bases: TGCAGCACAGGGTATGGCTACACCTTC.

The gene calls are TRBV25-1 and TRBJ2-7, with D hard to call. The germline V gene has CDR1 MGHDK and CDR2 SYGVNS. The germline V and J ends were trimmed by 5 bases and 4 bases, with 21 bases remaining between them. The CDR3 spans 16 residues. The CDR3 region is CASSLNGKGLRYEQYF. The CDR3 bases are TGTGCCAGCAGTTTAAACGGAAAAGGTCTTAGGTACGAGCAGTACTTC.